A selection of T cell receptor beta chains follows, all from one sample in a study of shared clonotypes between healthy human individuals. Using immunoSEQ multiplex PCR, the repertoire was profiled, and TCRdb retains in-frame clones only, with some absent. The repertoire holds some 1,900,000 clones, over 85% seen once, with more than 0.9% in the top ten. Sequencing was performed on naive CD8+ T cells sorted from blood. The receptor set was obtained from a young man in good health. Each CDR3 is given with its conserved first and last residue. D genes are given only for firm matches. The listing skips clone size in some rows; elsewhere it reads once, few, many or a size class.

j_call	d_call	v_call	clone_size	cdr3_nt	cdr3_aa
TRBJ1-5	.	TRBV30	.	TGTGCCTGGAGTCATCAGGGATCCGGTCAGCCCCAGCATTTT	CAWSHQGSGQPQHF
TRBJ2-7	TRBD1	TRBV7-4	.	TGTGCCAGCAGCTTATTCTTACGGACAGGGAATTGCGAGCAGTACTTC	CASSLFLRTGNCEQYF
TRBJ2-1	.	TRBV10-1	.	TGCGCCAGCAGTGACCAATCCTACAATGAGCAGTTCTTC	CASSDQSYNEQFF
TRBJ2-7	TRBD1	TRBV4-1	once	TGCGCCAGCTCCTACCTCGGGACAGGCCACTACGAGCAGTACTTC	CASSYLGTGHYEQYF
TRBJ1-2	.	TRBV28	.	TGTGCCAGCAGTTTGGGACTGGGCTATGGCTACACCTTC	CASSLGLGYGYTF
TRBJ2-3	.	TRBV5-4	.	TGTGCCAGCAGCTTGGCCTTGGGCAGCTACACAGATACGCAGTATTTT	CASSLALGSYTDTQYF
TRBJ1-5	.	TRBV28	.	TGTGCCAGCAGTTATGGGTTTGGTGGCAATCAGCCCCAGCATTTT	CASSYGFGGNQPQHF
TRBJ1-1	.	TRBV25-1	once	TGTGCCAGCAGTGGTGAGAGTGAAGCTTTCTTT	CASSGESEAFF
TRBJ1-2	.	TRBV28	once	TGTGCCAGCAGTTTTGGCGTCAGGGTCTATGGCTACACCTTC	CASSFGVRVYGYTF
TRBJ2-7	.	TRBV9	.	TGTGCCAGCAGCCGTGGGGACGCATTATTAACCTACGAGCAGTACTTC	CASSRGDALLTYEQYF
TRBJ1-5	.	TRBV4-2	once	TGTGCCAGCAGCCAAGAAGGAGCAGGGGCGGTTCAGCCCCAGCATTTT	CASSQEGAGAVQPQHF
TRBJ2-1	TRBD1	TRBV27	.	TGTGCCAGCAGTCTCGGACAGGGGACGATCTACAATGAGCAGTTCTTC	CASSLGQGTIYNEQFF
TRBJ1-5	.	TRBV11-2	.	TGTGCCAGCAGCCGGGGGGGGTTTGGACAGCCCCAGCATTTT	CASSRGGFGQPQHF
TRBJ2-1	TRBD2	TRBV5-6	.	TGTGCCAGCAGCTTGAGGGAGGGGTTAGCGGGAATTGTCGACAATGAGCAGTTCTTC	CASSLREGLAGIVDNEQFF
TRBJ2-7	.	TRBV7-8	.	TGTGCCAGCAGCTTCGGTAACGAGCAGTACTTC	CASSFGNEQYF
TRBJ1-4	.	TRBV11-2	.	TGTGCCAGCAGCTTAGGGGGCGGTAATGAAAAACTGTTTTTT	CASSLGGGNEKLFF
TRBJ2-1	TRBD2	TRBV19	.	TGTGCCAGTAGAGATAGCGGGGGGGCATGGGAGCAGTTCTTC	CASRDSGGAWEQFF
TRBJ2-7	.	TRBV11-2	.	TGTGCCAGCAGCCTGCCCAGCTACGAGCAGTACTTC	CASSLPSYEQYF
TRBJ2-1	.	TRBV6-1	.	TGTGCCAGCAGTGACCGAAGGGGGAACAATGAGCAGTTCTTC	CASSDRRGNNEQFF
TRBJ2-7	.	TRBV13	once	TGTGCCAGCAGCTCAAGTGCCCTTGGGTCCTACGAGCAGTACTTC	CASSSSALGSYEQYF
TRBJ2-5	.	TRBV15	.	TGTGCCACCAGCAGAGGACGGAAAGAGACCCAGTACTTC	CATSRGRKETQYF
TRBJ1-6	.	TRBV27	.	TGTGCCAGCAGTCAAAGCTCCTATAATTCACCCCTCCACTTT	CASSQSSYNSPLHF
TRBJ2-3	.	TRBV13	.	TGTGCCAGCAGCTCCCCGTACACAGATACGCAGTATTTT	CASSSPYTDTQYF
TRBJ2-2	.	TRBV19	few	TGTGCCAGTAGCCTTTCCGGGGAGCTGTTTTTT	CASSLSGELFF
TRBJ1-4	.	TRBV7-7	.	TGTGCTAGCAGCTTAGACATCAGGGAGGTTTTCCAAAATGAAAAACTGTTTTTT	CASSLDIREVFQNEKLFF
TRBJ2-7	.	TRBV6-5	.	TGTGCCAGCAGTTACTCCCCTGATTCCTACGAGCAGTACTTC	CASSYSPDSYEQYF
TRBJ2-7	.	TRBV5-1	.	TGCGCCAGCAGCTTGGACCCAGGGGACGAGCAGTACTTC	CASSLDPGDEQYF
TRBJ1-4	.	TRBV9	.	TGTGCCAGCAGCGAGGGGGGCAATGCGGGTGAAAAACTGTTTTTT	CASSEGGNAGEKLFF
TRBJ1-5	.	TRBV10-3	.	TGTGCCACCGAGGACGGTGGGGATCAGCCCCAGCATTTT	CATEDGGDQPQHF
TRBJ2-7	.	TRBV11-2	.	TGTGCCAGCAGCTTAGATGAGCAGTACTTC	CASSLDEQYF
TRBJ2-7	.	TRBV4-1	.	TGCGCCAGCAGCAAAGGGGAGAGCTACGAGCAGTACTTC	CASSKGESYEQYF
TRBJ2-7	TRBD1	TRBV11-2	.	TGTGCCAGCAGCCCGGGACAGGGGCTGTACGAGCAGTACTTC	CASSPGQGLYEQYF
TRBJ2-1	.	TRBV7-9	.	TGTGCCAGCAGCCCCCCTTACGGGGGCCCGGATGAGCAGTTCTTC	CASSPPYGGPDEQFF
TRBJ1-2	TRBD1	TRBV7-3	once	TGTGCCAGCAGCTCAGGGACAGGTATTGATACTGGCTACACCTTC	CASSSGTGIDTGYTF
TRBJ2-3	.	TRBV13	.	TGTGCCAGCAGCTTAGGGACACCATACACAGATACGCAGTATTTT	CASSLGTPYTDTQYF
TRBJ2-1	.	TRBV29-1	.	TGCAGCGCTCTAAAGGCCGAGACCAATGAGCAGTTCTTC	CSALKAETNEQFF
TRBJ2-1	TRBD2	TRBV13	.	TGTGCCACCACCCCAGCGGGGGGGCCTAATGAGCAGTTCTTC	CATTPAGGPNEQFF
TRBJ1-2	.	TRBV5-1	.	TGCGCCAGCAGCTTGGCCGGGACATCCTTGAGCTATGGCTACACCTTC	CASSLAGTSLSYGYTF
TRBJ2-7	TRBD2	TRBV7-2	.	TGTGCCAGCAACAGTCCCTGGGCGGGAGGTTCGGGGGAGCAGTACTTC	CASNSPWAGGSGEQYF
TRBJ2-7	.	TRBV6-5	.	TGTGCCAGCAGTTACCCTGGGACCTACGAGCAGTACTTC	CASSYPGTYEQYF
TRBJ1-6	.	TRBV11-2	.	TGTGCCAGCAGCCCTGGACAAGCAGATAATTCACCCCTCCACTTT	CASSPGQADNSPLHF
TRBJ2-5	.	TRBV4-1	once	TGCGCCAGCAGCCAAGAACCCCGGGAGCAAGAGACCCAGTACTTC	CASSQEPREQETQYF
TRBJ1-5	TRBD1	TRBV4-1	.	TGCGCCAGCAGCCACAGACAGGGGTTGAATCAGCCCCAGCATTTT	CASSHRQGLNQPQHF
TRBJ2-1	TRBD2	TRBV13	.	TGTGCCAGCAGCTCCGGGACTAGCGGCGGAGAGCAGTTCTTC	CASSSGTSGGEQFF
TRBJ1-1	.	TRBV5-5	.	TGTGCCAGCAGCCTGGACAGGAACACTGAAGCTTTCTTT	CASSLDRNTEAFF
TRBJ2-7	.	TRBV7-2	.	TGTGCCAGCAGCTTAGCAGGCCCCTACGAGCAGTACTTC	CASSLAGPYEQYF
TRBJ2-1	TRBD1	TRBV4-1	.	TGCGCCAGCAGCCAAGTTGGGACAGGAAGCTACAATGAGCAGTTCTTC	CASSQVGTGSYNEQFF
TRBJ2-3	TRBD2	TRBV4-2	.	TGTGCCAGCAGCCACCTCAACGGCGGGGGGGCAGATACGCAGTATTTT	CASSHLNGGGADTQYF
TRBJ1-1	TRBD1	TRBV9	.	TGTGCCAGCACGCAGGGGGCGCGAGGGAACACTGAAGCTTTCTTT	CASTQGARGNTEAFF
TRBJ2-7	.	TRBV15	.	TGTGCCACCAGCAGAGATAATAAAAAAGATCAGGGTCTCCGATCGGGAGAGCAGTACTTC	CATSRDNKKDQGLRSGEQYF
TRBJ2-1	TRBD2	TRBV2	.	TGTGCCAGCAGTTGGACTAGCGGATACTCCTACAATGAGCAGTTCTTC	CASSWTSGYSYNEQFF
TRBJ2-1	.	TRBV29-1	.	TGCAGCGTTGAAGGGGTCCACAATGAGCAGTTCTTC	CSVEGVHNEQFF
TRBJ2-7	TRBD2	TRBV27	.	TGTGCCAGCAGTATAGCGGGAGGATCCTACGAGCAGTACTTC	CASSIAGGSYEQYF